The following is a T cell receptor beta chain sequence with its context. This CDR3 comprises 12 residues. Germline V gene sequence: CDR1 SQVTM, CDR2 ANQGSEA. Trimming removed 4 bases at V and 2 bases at J, with 8 bases between. Only in-frame clones appear in the TCRdb table, and some are missing; sequencing was by immunoSEQ multiplex PCR. The table has some 410,000 clones, more than 75% seen once; the top ten hold about 0.89%. These data belong to a study of blood T cell repertoires in COVID-19. Sequencing input: PBMCs or T cells enriched from blood (not recorded which). The rearrangement uses TRBV29-1 and TRBJ1-2, with D unresolved. The clonotype was recovered from a woman in her 30s with acute COVID-19. DNA for the CDR3: TGCAGCGTTGTACCAGTCAACTATGGCTACACCTTC. Protein sequence: CSVVPVNYGYTF.